These T cell receptor beta chains were read from a single sample in a study of long-term antiretroviral therapy in people with HIV. Profiling relied on immunoSEQ multiplex PCR, and the TCRdb table lists in-frame clones only, not all of them. The sample has 32,000 or so clones, 60% to 85% seen once. Sequencing used unsorted PBMCs, obtained 2 years after starting antiretroviral therapy. These receptors originate from a woman aged 50 to 60 with HIV. The conserved cysteine and the conserved F or W are not part of the CDR3 here. Clone sizes are given selectively: once, few, many, or a class where the clone is expanded.

abundance	v_gene	CDR3aa
once	TRBV27	ASSPLRRSGNTIY
.	TRBV6-1	ASSTGGSFSPEQY
.	TRBV4-1	ASSQEPGGLYNEQF
.	TRBV18	ASSTGEGTEAF
.	TRBV20-1	SGGGVDTQY
.	TRBV6-5	ASSPPGRDLYEQY
few	TRBV6-1	ASSRTGDSSPLH
.	TRBV27	ASSSRAFNTGELF
.	TRBV9	ASSVDWSQPQH
.	TRBV5-6	ASSFGGGYNEQF
.	TRBV25-1	ASSEWGGNNSPLH
few	TRBV29-1	SETAGRNEQF
.	TRBV5-1	ASSGASGGASDTQY
once	TRBV15	ATSSEGQGGHTEAF
.	TRBV6-1	ASSEGPGPYGYT
.	TRBV27	ASSLSNGGNQPQH
.	TRBV18	ASSPLDKSYEQY
.	TRBV15	ATGAGFGNTGELF
few	TRBV6-1	ASSGGADTQY
.	TRBV30	AWSVRGALGSPLH
.	TRBV11-3	ASSFRQGGGNEQF
.	TRBV10-3	AIGAGTGVSDQPQH
.	TRBV6-5	ASRSRGANTEAF
.	TRBV9	ASSVGIGNEKLF
few	TRBV4-1	ASNGGADEQF
.	TRBV7-2	ASSLSFRAYYGYT
.	TRBV4-1	ASSHIPYREQF
.	TRBV18	ASSPQGQRRLNTEAF
.	TRBV7-9	ASSPQGGGTGELF
.	TRBV6-1	ASSSYGELF
.	TRBV14	ASSLRDGGLAF
.	TRBV9	ASSVISSSTDTQY
.	TRBV4-1	ASSQDAAGGPTDTQY
.	TRBV18	ASSTNRDSGELF
.	TRBV5-6	ASSFYRIGAEAF
once	TRBV9	ASSVAGTGDYEQY
.	TRBV9	ASSVEGQGTEAF
.	TRBV9	ASSGPPDTQY
few	TRBV6-5	ASRQGANQPQH
.	TRBV7-8	ASSSKLGLLGETQY
medium-sized	TRBV7-9	ASSFDGNGNTIY
.	TRBV30	AWSKGGNSPLH
.	TRBV10-3	AISESGRGRDNEQF
few	TRBV4-2	ASSQARDSARVATNEKLF
.	TRBV28	ASSLENTEAF
.	TRBV5-4	ASSLRAGGSTDTQY
.	TRBV11-2	ASSLSDRGYYEQY
large	TRBV6-5	ASNKQGSTEAF
.	TRBV29-1	SVEEAMNTEAF
.	TRBV10-3	AIRKEGAGETQY
.	TRBV5-1	ASSPGQGAGQYQETQY
.	TRBV5-1	ASSLAGGGGGMGETQY
.	TRBV19	ASSWGLRGHRGYT
.	TRBV25-1	ASRGSKNTEAF
.	TRBV28	ASSLLYNEQF
.	TRBV30	AGDGYGYT
.	TRBV2	AKNRGNTGELF
.	TRBV27	ASSFLAGGRTGELF
.	TRBV7-2	ASSQGTGGASNQPQH
.	TRBV9	ASSSQGLAGSMGKETQY